This TCR beta chain was captured by sequencing in a study of T cells in narcolepsy. As for the study in general: Donors had narcolepsy type 1 or type 2, or were healthy controls. Whole-study results and caveats: Reportedly, autoreactive clonotypes were serially detected in patients' blood but not controls'. HCRT-specific and TRIB2-specific autoreactive clonotypes appeared among same-patient CSF and blood CD4+ clonotypes.

The CDR3 covers 15 residues. The ends were cut back, 4 bases at V and 1 base at J, with 11 bases in the middle. The germline V gene encodes CDR1 WSHSY and CDR2 SAAADI. The method was immunoSEQ multiplex PCR; TCRdb's version includes in-frame clones alone and lacks a portion of them. The table lists some 32,000 clones, roughly 82% of them singletons, with approximately 1.1% in the top ten. This clone was seen a handful of times. Its antigen remains unknown. What was sequenced was CD45RA- memory CD4+ T cells from PBMCs. This receptor was obtained from a human donor with narcolepsy. The rearrangement joins TRBV10-2 to TRBJ1-3; D is uncertain. In DNA, the CDR3 is TGCGCCAGCAGTGCGCTCACTTCTTCTGGAAACACCATATATTTT. As protein: CASSALTSSGNTIYF.